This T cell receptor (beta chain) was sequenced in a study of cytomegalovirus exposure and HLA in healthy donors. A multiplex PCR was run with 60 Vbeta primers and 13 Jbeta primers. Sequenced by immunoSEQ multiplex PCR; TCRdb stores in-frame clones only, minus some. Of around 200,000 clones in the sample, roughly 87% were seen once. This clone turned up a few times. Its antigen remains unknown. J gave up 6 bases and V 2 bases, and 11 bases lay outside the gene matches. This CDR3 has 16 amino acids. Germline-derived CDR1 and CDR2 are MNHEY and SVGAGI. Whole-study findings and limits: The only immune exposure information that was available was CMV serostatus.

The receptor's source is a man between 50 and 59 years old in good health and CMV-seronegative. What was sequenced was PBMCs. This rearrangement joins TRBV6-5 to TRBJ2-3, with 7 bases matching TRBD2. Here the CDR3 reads CASSYTVRDYMDTQYF. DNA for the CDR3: TGTGCCAGCAGTTACACAGTAAGGGACTATATGGATACGCAGTATTTT.